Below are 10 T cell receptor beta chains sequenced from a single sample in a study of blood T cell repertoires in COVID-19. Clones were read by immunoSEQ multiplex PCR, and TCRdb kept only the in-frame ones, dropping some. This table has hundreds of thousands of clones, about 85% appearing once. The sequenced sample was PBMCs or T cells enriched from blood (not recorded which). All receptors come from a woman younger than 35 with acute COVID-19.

CDR3 sequence: CASSPPGHLSYGYTF. The CDR3 DNA is TGTGCCAGCAGCCCGCCGGGACACCTATCCTATGGCTACACCTTC. The chain links TRBV3-1 (or the pseudogene TRBV3-2) to TRBJ1-2; tentatively, D is TRBD1 (6 bases). CDR1 is LGHDT, CDR2 YNNKEL, per germline (reference sequence). The CDR3 length is 15 residues. Deletions cut 4 bases from V and 4 bases from J, with 16 bases between.

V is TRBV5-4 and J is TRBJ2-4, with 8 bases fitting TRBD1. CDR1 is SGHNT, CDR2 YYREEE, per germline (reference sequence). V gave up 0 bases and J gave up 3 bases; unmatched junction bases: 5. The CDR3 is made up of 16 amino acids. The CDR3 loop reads CASSLGQGAGKNIQYF. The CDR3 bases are TGTGCCAGCAGCTTGGGGCAGGGGGCGGGCAAAAACATTCAGTACTTC.

The chain's CDR3 is CAWSPRGSYNSPLHF. The DNA of the CDR3 is TGTGCCTGGAGCCCCCGCGGGTCCTATAATTCACCCCTCCACTTT. This rearrangement joins TRBV30 to TRBJ1-6; D is uncertain. V lost 3 bases and J 1 base, leaving 10 bases between the germline ends. CDR1 is GTSNPN, CDR2 SVGIG, per germline (reference sequence). CDR3 length: 15 residues.

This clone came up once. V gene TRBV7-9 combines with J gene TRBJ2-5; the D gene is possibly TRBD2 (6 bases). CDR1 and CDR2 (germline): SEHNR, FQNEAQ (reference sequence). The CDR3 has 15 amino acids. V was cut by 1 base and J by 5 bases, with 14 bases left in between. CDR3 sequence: CASSLGSGVRETQYF. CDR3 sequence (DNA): TGTGCCAGCAGCTTAGGGTCGGGAGTCCGGGAGACCCAGTACTTC.

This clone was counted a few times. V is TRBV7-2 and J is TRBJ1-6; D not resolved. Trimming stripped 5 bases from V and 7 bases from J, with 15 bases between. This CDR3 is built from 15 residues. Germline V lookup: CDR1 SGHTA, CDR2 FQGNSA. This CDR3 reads CASSPTSGYNSPLHF. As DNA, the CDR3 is TGTGCCAGCAGCCCCACGTCAGGTTACAATTCACCCCTCCACTTT.

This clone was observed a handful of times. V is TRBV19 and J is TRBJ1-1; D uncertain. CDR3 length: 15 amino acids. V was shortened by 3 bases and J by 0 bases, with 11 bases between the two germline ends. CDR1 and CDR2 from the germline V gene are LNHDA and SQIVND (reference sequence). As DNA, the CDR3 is TGTGCCAGTAGTATGGGCAGGTTTATGAACACTGAAGCTTTCTTT. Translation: CASSMGRFMNTEAFF.

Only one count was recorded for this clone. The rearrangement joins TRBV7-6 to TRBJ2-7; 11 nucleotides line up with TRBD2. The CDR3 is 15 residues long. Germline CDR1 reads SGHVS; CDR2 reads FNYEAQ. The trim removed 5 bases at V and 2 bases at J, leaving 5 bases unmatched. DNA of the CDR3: TGTGCCAGCAGCCCACTAGCGGGAGCCCCCTACGAGCAGTACTTC. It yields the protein CASSPLAGAPYEQYF. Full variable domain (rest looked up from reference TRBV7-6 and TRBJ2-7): GAGVSQSPRYKVTKRGQDVALRCDPISGHVSLYWYRQALGQGPEFLTYFNYEAQQDKSGLPNDRFSAERPEGSISTLTIQRTEQRDSAMYRCASSPLAGAPYEQYFGPGTRLTVT.

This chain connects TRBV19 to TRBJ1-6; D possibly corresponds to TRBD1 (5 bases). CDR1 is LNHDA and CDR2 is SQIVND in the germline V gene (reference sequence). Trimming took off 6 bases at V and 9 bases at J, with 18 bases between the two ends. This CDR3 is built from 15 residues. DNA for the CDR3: TGTGCCAGTAGCCCGGGACTGATTGATGGTTCACCCCTCCACTTT. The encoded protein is CASSPGLIDGSPLHF. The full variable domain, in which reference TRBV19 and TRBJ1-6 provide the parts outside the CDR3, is DGGITQSPKYLFRKEGQNVTLSCEQNLNHDAMYWYRQDPGQGLRLIYYSQIVNDFQKGDIAEGYSVSREKKESFPLTVTSAQKNPTAFYLCASSPGLIDGSPLHFGNGTRLTVT.

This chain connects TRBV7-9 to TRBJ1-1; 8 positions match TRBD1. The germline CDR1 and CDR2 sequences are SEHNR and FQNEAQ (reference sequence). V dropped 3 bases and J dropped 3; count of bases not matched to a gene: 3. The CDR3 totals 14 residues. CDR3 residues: CASSLDREDTEAFF. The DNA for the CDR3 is TGTGCCAGCAGCTTGGACAGGGAGGACACTGAAGCTTTCTTT.

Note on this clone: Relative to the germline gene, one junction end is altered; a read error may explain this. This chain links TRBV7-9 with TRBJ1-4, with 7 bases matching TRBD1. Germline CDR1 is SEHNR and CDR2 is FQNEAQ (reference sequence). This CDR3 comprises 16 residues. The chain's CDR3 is CASSTIRGRTNGKLFF. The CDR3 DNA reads TGTGCCAGCAGCACAATAAGGGGGCGGACTAATGGAAAACTGTTTTTT.